These 19 T cell receptor beta chains were all obtained from the same sample, sequenced in a study of molecular identifiers for immune sequencing clone quantification. TCRdb passed the PCR reads through MiXCR, listing each CDR3 protein once. The sample lists approximately 680,000 distinct CDR3 sequences, about 25% occurring once. The sequenced sample was naive CD8+ T cells from blood, with Jurkat cell RNA spiked in. This sample's subset: FACS-sorted CD8+CD4-CCR7+CD45RA+ naive T cells. These receptors came from a human donor in good health. Some libraries in this study had Jurkat cell RNA spiked in.

V and J are TRBV6-2 or TRBV6-3 and TRBJ2-7, with D possibly being TRBD1 (6 bases). V lost 11 bases and J lost 4, with 15 bases in between. The CDR3 runs 12 residues. Germline-derived CDR1 and CDR2 are MNHEY and SVGEGT. The CDR3 nucleotides are TGTGCCGGCACTGGGGGCCTTTACGAGCAGTACTTC. Encoded protein: CAGTGGLYEQYF.

This clonotype was picked up many times. V and J are TRBV7-2 and TRBJ2-5; D possibly corresponds to TRBD1 (6 bases). The CDR3 is 15 amino acids. Germline V gene data show CDR1 as SGHTA and CDR2 as FQGNSA. With 3 bases removed from V and 2 bases from J, the gap between germline ends came to 13 bases. The CDR3 loop is CASSLVGQGQETQYF. The CDR3, as DNA: TGTGCCAGCAGCTTGGTTGGGCAGGGGCAAGAGACCCAGTACTTC.

This clonotype was recorded many times. The chain carries TRBV7-9 and TRBJ1-1, with D perhaps TRBD1 (5 bases). V was clipped by 5 bases and J by 2 bases, with 18 bases between them. There are 16 residues in the CDR3. Germline V lookup: CDR1 SEHNR, CDR2 FQNEAQ (reference sequence). The CDR3 is CASSQTEVRFNTEAFF. CDR3 sequence (DNA): TGTGCCAGCAGCCAGACAGAAGTGCGCTTCAACACTGAAGCTTTCTTT.

On this clonotype itself: The junction departs from the called germline gene at one end, perhaps through a read error. The chain joins TRBV29-1 to TRBJ2-3; D tentatively fits TRBD1 or TRBD2 (5 bases each). Per the germline V gene, CDR1 is SQVTM and CDR2 is ANQGSEA. The length of the CDR3 is 11 residues. The CDR3, as DNA: TGCCGCGAACAGGAGGCGTATACGCGGTATTTT. The encoded protein is CREQEAYTRYF.

This clonotype was found many times. This chain joins TRBV29-1 and TRBJ2-7; possibly TRBD2 for D (6 bases). V gave up 7 bases and J gave up 0 bases, with 13 bases separating them. CDR3 length: 13 residues. Germline assignment: CDR1 SQVTM and CDR2 ANQGSEA. CDR3 region: CSGRDGSSYEQYF. The CDR3 nucleotides are TGCAGCGGGAGGGACGGCAGCTCCTACGAGCAGTACTTC.

To note about this clonotype: It may be a read error: a sequence one base away is much more abundant. This rearrangement joins TRBV2 to TRBJ2-7, with D possibly TRBD1 on 5 matching bases. Between the trimmed V and J ends, which lost 6 bases and 6 bases, there was a span of 21 bases. Germline assignment: CDR1 SNHLY and CDR2 FYNNEI. This CDR3 has 15 residues. The CDR3 DNA reads TGTGCCAGCAGAGATCAGGGCTCGGTTCTGGGCGAGCAGTACTTC. Amino acid sequence: CASRDQGSVLGEQYF.

This clonotype was picked up one time. The chain employs TRBV7-9 and TRBJ1-5, with 7 bases lining up with TRBD1. The CDR3 has 14 residues. Germline loops: CDR1 SEHNR, CDR2 FQNEAQ (reference sequence). With V trimmed by 8 bases and J by 3 bases, 7 bases remained unmatched. The CDR3 DNA sequence: TGTGCCAGCGGTTCCGACAGGGACAATCAGCCCCAGCATTTT. This codes for CASGSDRDNQPQHF.

This clonotype showed up many times. The V call is TRBV12-3 or TRBV12-4, the J call TRBJ1-1; D unresolved. This CDR3 is built from 15 residues. V was trimmed by 5 bases and J by 5 bases, leaving 18 bases between them. The CDR3 region has the DNA TGTGCCAGCAGTCCCTTTTCAGGTGGTGGGACTGAAGCTTTCTTT. Translating it yields CASSPFSGGGTEAFF.

This clonotype was seen many times. The rearrangement links TRBV5-6 to TRBJ2-5; D gene unclear. CDR1 and CDR2 (germline): SGHDT, YYEEEE. The length of the CDR3 is 15 residues. Trimming cost V 1 base and J 1 base, with 11 bases left between them. DNA of the CDR3: TGTGCCAGCAGCTTGCCCGGCGGCTCCCAAGAGACCCAGTACTTC. Translated, it gives CASSLPGGSQETQYF.

This chain connects TRBV12-3 or TRBV12-4 to TRBJ1-6, with 7 positions matching TRBD1. CDR3 length equals 14 residues. V gave up 6 bases and J gave up 7 bases; unmatched junction bases: 6. Here the CDR3 reads CASREGTVNSPLHF. The CDR3 DNA is TGTGCCAGCAGAGAGGGGACAGTCAATTCACCCCTCCACTTT.

This clonotype was detected only a few times. The chain joins TRBV24-1 to TRBJ2-5, with D perhaps matching TRBD1 (7 bases). Per the germline V gene, CDR1 is KGHDR and CDR2 is SFDVKD. V dropped 4 bases and J dropped 5 bases, with 16 bases sitting between them. The CDR3 contains 15 residues. CDR3 bases: TGTGCCACCAGTGAGTCGCAGGGGGGTTGGGAGACCCAGTACTTC. Translation: CATSESQGGWETQYF.

This clonotype was counted a few times. The chain combines TRBV19 with TRBJ1-1; tentatively, D is TRBD1 (6 bases). The CDR3 length is 12 residues. V was cut by 5 bases and J by 7 bases, with 11 bases left in between. Germline lookup yields CDR1 LNHDA and CDR2 SQIVND (reference sequence). The CDR3 bases are TGTGCCAGTAGTGTGGACAGCTTTGAAGCTTTCTTT. Protein: CASSVDSFEAFF. The entire variable domain, with the rest obtained from reference TRBV19 and TRBJ1-1, is as follows: DGGITQSPKYLFRKEGQNVTLSCEQNLNHDAMYWYRQDPGQGLRLIYYSQIVNDFQKGDIAEGYSVSREKKESFPLTVTSAQKNPTAFYLCASSVDSFEAFFGQGTRLTVV.

This clonotype was seen a few times. The chain uses TRBV24-1 and TRBJ2-1, with D perhaps matching TRBD2 (6 bases). The germline CDR1 and CDR2 sequences are KGHDR and SFDVKD. CDR3 length: 18 amino acids. Deletions cut 7 bases from V and 0 bases from J, with 21 bases between. The CDR3 DNA follows: TGTGCCACCAGGCGGGAAGGGCCACATTCGAGCTCCTACAATGAGCAGTTCTTC. It encodes CATRREGPHSSSYNEQFF.

A word on this clonotype: The junction departs from the called germline gene at one end, perhaps through a read error. This chain connects TRBV7-9 to TRBJ2-3; 10 bases are a match to TRBD1. The germline gives CDR1 SEHNR, CDR2 FQNEAQ (reference sequence). This CDR3 has 16 amino acids. The CDR3 loop reads CAGSLADRGLADTQYF. The CDR3 DNA reads as TGTGCCGGCAGCTTAGCCGACAGGGGGCTCGCAGATACGCAGTATTTC.

The chain is built from TRBV27 and TRBJ2-5; no clear D. Germline CDR1 MNHEY, CDR2 SMNVEV (reference sequence). The CDR3 has 15 amino acids. The V gene lost 4 bases and the J gene lost 1 base, with 13 bases spanning the gap. The CDR3 here is CASSSHAGPQETQYF. The CDR3 region has the DNA TGTGCCAGCAGTTCACATGCCGGGCCCCAAGAGACCCAGTACTTC.

This clonotype was seen at least ten times. The V and J genes are TRBV4-1 and TRBJ1-1; possible D gene TRBD1, 5 bases. CDR3 size: 14 residues. The germline V gene has CDR1 MGHRA and CDR2 YSYEKL. The V end lost 0 bases, the J end lost 4 bases, and 9 bases lay between the germline ends. The CDR3 reads CASSQDSGGTEAFF. The CDR3 DNA sequence: TGCGCCAGCAGCCAAGATTCGGGGGGCACTGAAGCTTTCTTT.

V gene TRBV4-3 combines with J gene TRBJ2-7, with 7 positions matching TRBD1. V was clipped by 0 bases and J by 5 bases; unmatched bases: 4. The CDR3 extends over 14 amino acids. Germline V gives CDR1 LGHNA, CDR2 YSLEER. The CDR3 nucleotides are TGCGCCAGCAGCCAAGATGTAGGGGGCCACGAGCAGTACTTC. Residues: CASSQDVGGHEQYF.

About this clonotype: Sequence at one end of the junction differs from germline and may be a read error. The chain is built from TRBV12-3 or TRBV12-4 and TRBJ1-3; D is possibly TRBD1 (6 bases). The CDR3 has 14 residues. The CDR3 is CASSDRSSGNTTYF. DNA of the CDR3: TGTGCCAGCAGCGACAGGAGCTCTGGAAACACCACATATTTT.

This CDR3 reads CASSPGDGTGRTTSNQPQHF. DNA for the CDR3: TGTGCCAGCAGCCCAGGGGATGGGACAGGGAGAACTACGAGCAATCAGCCCCAGCATTTT. This chain links TRBV9 with TRBJ1-5; 9 bases line up with TRBD1. Germline CDR1 reads SGDLS; CDR2 reads YYNGEE. Trimming removed 4 bases from V and 1 base from J; junction bases left unmatched: 18. CDR3 size: 20 residues.